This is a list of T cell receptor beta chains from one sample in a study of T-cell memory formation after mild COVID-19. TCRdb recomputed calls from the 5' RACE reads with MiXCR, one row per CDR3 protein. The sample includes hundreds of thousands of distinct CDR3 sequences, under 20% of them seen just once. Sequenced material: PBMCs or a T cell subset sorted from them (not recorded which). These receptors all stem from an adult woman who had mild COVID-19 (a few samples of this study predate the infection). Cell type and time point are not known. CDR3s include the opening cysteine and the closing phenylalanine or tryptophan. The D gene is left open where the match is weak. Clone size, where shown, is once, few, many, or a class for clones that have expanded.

CASSQDWAGETQYF,TGTGCCAGCAGCCAAGATTGGGCCGGGGAGACCCAGTACTTC,14,TRBJ2-5,NA,TRBV3-1,NA
CATRQGMGDIQYF,TGTGCCACCCGACAGGGGATGGGGGACATTCAGTACTTC,13,TRBJ2-4,TRBD1,TRBV2,many
CASSPGTPAQAFF,TGTGCCAGCAGCCCCGGGACGCCAGCCCAAGCTTTCTTT,13,TRBJ1-1,NA,TRBV6-2/TRBV6-3,NA
CAGGRSYYEQYF,TGTGCCGGCGGGAGGAGTTACTACGAGCAGTACTTC,12,TRBJ2-7,TRBD2,TRBV6-2/TRBV6-3,NA
CAWKSGENYNEQFF,TGTGCCTGGAAGAGCGGGGAAAACTACAATGAGCAGTTCTTC,14,TRBJ2-1,TRBD2,TRBV30,many
CSARGLAGIPRNEQFF,TGCAGTGCTAGAGGGCTAGCGGGGATCCCGCGGAATGAGCAGTTCTTC,16,TRBJ2-1,TRBD2,TRBV20-1,few
CASSSGLAGNKGNEQFF,TGTGCCAGCAGCTCCGGACTAGCGGGTAACAAAGGGAATGAGCAGTTCTTC,17,TRBJ2-1,TRBD2,TRBV7-3,few
CASSTRQDVYGYTF,TGTGCCAGCAGTACTCGACAGGACGTCTATGGCTACACCTTC,14,TRBJ1-2,NA,TRBV6-2/TRBV6-3,NA
CASSLAGHHEQYF,TGTGCCAGCAGTTTAGCGGGACACCACGAGCAGTACTTC,13,TRBJ2-7,TRBD2,TRBV2,NA
CASSQDRKGAYTGELFF,TGCGCCAGCAGCCAAGATAGAAAAGGGGCCTACACCGGGGAGCTGTTTTTT,17,TRBJ2-2,NA,TRBV4-1,NA
CASSPHGQYNEQFF,TGTGCCAGCAGCCCCCATGGCCAGTACAATGAGCAGTTCTTC,14,TRBJ2-1,NA,TRBV11-2,NA
CASSSDRGQGLAPLGGSYNEQFF,TGTGCCAGCAGCTCGGACAGGGGGCAGGGACTAGCACCGCTGGGGGGCTCCTACAATGAGCAGTTCTTC,23,TRBJ2-1,TRBD1,TRBV5-5,NA
CASSLGASGTSTDTQYF,TGCGCCAGCAGCTTGGGGGCTAGCGGGACTAGCACAGATACGCAGTATTTT,17,TRBJ2-3,TRBD2,TRBV5-1,few
CASSLDVQLNTGELFF,TGTGCCAGCAGCTTGGATGTACAGTTGAACACCGGGGAGCTGTTTTTT,16,TRBJ2-2,NA,TRBV5-5,NA
CASSPGTEEAFF,TGTGCCAGCAGCCCAGGGACTGAAGAGGCTTTCTTT,12,TRBJ1-1,NA,TRBV7-2,few
CASSQGTSNTGELFF,TGTGCCAGCAGCCAAGGGACATCGAACACCGGGGAGCTGTTTTTT,15,TRBJ2-2,NA,TRBV3-1,few
CASSRWGYTF,TGTGCCAGCTCCCGTTGGGGCTACACCTTC,10,TRBJ1-2,NA,TRBV7-9,once